This TCR beta chain was profiled in a study of T cell responses to AZD1222 COVID-19 vaccine (dated by TCRdb to the early 2020s). About the investigation overall: AZD1222 recipients given second doses at about 4 weeks or at about 12 weeks were pooled, since spike-specific TCR depth and breadth were not found to differ between the two schedules. A total of 233 trial participants underwent TCR sequencing, of whom 207 had received two doses of AZD1222 and approximately 26 had received two doses of the MenACWY control vaccine. Enrollment into the trials was organized by age into subgroups of 18-55, 56-69 and 70-plus years, and those subgroups contained approximately 150, 30 and 60 TCR-sequenced participants, respectively.

About this clone itself: What this receptor recognizes is not known. No qualities accompany the bases; no much larger clone lies one base away.

The time point label for this specimen denotes: baseline before first vaccination. Vaccinee samples came from UK trials COV001 and COV002, including a single-blind randomized controlled phase 2/3 trial of AZD1222 (ChAdOx1 nCoV-19) in healthy adults. For TCRbeta chain sequencing, PBMC samples from trial participants were taken at day 0 and at day 28 after the second dose. The CDR3 regions of human TCRbeta chains were analyzed by immunosequencing. The authors' pipeline ran thus. TCRs in the repertoires were matched against a reference library of SARS-CoV-2-specific TCRs that had been generated with the MIRA antigen-specificity platform. Breadth was defined as the fraction of unique TCRs that were SARS-CoV-2-associated. Depth was defined as the fraction of total T cells that were SARS-CoV-2-associated. Using the MIRA data, each spike-specific TCR was mapped to the spike region that the TCR reacts to and placed in a CD4 or CD8 class. Log10-transformed breadth and depth values were compared by one-way ANOVA with Sidak's multiple comparisons tests. As stored in TCRdb, this immuneACCESS dataset retains in-frame rearrangements with V and J assigned. A fraction of the clones does not appear; measured against another copy, unresolved V genes explain less than half of the discrepancy, and the remainder lacks a known reason. V and J calls and clone size follow that table, whereas D and trimming were derived from the DNA. Here the sample has about 100,000 clones; approximately 87% occur a single time. 3% to 4% of the sample rests with the top ten.

Sequences KGHDR (CDR1) and SFDVKD (CDR2) are obtained from the germline V gene. The CDR3 holds 16 amino acids from the cysteine to the phenylalanine. Here the CDR3 DNA is all that survives: 48 bases in frame from base 1. Cut back by 1 base and 2 bases, the V and J ends lie 13 bases apart. Here is what the overall study found, with its caveats: Most participants were white British and females outnumbered males, and the authors suggested that clonal diversity may have been underestimated. Because no day 14 peak-response samples were available, repertoires were characterized only after the peak T cell response. After two AZD1222 doses, spike-specific TCR breadth and depth were significantly higher than at day 0 and than in MenACWY recipients. CD4 TCRs associated with the vaccine covered the entire spike protein, and the dominant responses were in regions 160-218 and 743-854. Only five or six AZD1222 recipients were SARS-CoV-2 seropositive at baseline, limiting conclusions about previously exposed vaccinees. The 56-69-year group was small, and its depth increase did not reach significance, likely because of low power. Nearly half of unique spike-specific TCRs reportedly recognized epitopes outside regions mutated in the B.1.351 and B.1.1.7 variants.

The sequenced sample was peripheral blood, obtained on day 0 of AZD1222 vaccination. The TCR originated in an adult in good health. The chain was built from TRBV24-1 and TRBJ2-5; a tentative D call is TRBD2 (7 bases match). CDR3 protein: CATSDFEGGQQETQYF. The nucleotide sequence is TGTGCCACCAGTGATTTCGAGGGGGGGCAGCAAGAGACCCAGTACTTC.